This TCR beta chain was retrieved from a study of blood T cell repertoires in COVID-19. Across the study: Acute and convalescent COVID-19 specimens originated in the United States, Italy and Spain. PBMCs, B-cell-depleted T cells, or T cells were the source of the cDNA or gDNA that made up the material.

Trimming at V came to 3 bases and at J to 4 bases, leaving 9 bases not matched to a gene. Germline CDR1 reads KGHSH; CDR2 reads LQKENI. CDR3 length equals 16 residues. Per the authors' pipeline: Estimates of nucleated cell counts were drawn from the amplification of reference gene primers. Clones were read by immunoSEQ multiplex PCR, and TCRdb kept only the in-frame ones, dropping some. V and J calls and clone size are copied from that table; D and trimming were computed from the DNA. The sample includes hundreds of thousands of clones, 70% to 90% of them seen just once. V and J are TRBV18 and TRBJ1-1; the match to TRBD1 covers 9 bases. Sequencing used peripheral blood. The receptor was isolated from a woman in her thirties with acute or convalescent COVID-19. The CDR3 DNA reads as TGTGCCAGCTCACCTCTATCCGGGACAGGGCGCACTGAAGCTTTCTTT. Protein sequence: CASSPLSGTGRTEAFF.